Below are 23 T cell receptor beta chains sequenced from a single sample in a study of a mutant IDH1 vaccine in newly diagnosed glioma. Using immunoSEQ multiplex PCR, the repertoire was profiled, and TCRdb retains in-frame clones only, with some absent. The sample holds about 66,000 clones, around 86% seen once. Time point noted: baseline, week 1 (first vaccination visit). Treatment defined: pre-vaccination baseline after standard-of-care therapy. The sequences come from PBMCs, collected from a glioma patient treated with radiotherapy, temozolomide or both. The receptors were gathered from a young man with glioma.

In this sample, this clone turned up once. V is TRBV19 and J is TRBJ2-5, with 15 nucleotides matching TRBD2. The CDR3 contains 20 residues. In germline, CDR1 is LNHDA, CDR2 SQIVND (reference sequence). With 2 bases clipped from V and 4 bases from J, the junction kept 14 bases outside the gene matches. This CDR3 is CASSILFTGLAGGQSETQYF. CDR3 coding DNA: TGTGCCAGTAGTATATTGTTTACCGGACTAGCGGGGGGGCAGTCAGAGACCCAGTACTTC.

The chain employs TRBV14 and TRBJ1-1; TRBD1 is a possible D gene (5 bases). Germline lookup yields CDR1 SGHDN and CDR2 FVKESK. This CDR3 has 17 amino acids. Trimming took off 1 base at V and 0 bases at J, with 15 bases between the two ends. The DNA of the CDR3 is TGTGCCAGCAGCCAAGGGCAGTACGGGGCCATGAACACTGAAGCTTTCTTT. Translating it yields CASSQGQYGAMNTEAFF.

This chain connects TRBV7-9 to TRBJ2-3; TRBD1 matches 7 bases. The CDR3 has 15 residues. The germline gives CDR1 SEHNR, CDR2 FQNEAQ (reference sequence). Germline trimming cut 5 bases from V and 1 base from J; bases unmatched to any gene: 6. DNA of the CDR3: TGTGCCAGCAGCCATACTACAGGGGGCACAGATACGCAGTATTTT. Its protein product is CASSHTTGGTDTQYF.

CDR3 sequence: CASSPRKSWNTEAFF. Written as DNA, the CDR3 is TGTGCCAGCTCACCCCGAAAGTCCTGGAACACTGAAGCTTTCTTT. The gene calls are TRBV18 and TRBJ1-1; D is uncertain. The V gene lost 3 bases and the J gene lost 1 base, with 12 bases spanning the gap. CDR3 length: 15 residues. The V gene's germline CDR1 is KGHSH and CDR2 LQKENI.

The chain is built from TRBV9 and TRBJ2-1, with 10 bases lining up with TRBD2. Germline values: CDR1 SGDLS, CDR2 YYNGEE. CDR3 length: 14 amino acids. V shed 8 bases and J 5 bases; nucleotides not matched to a gene: 7. The CDR3 sequence is CASGLAGDHNEQFF. In DNA, the CDR3 is TGTGCCAGTGGGCTAGCGGGGGACCACAATGAGCAGTTCTTC.

This rearrangement joins TRBV5-6 to TRBJ2-5; D is possibly TRBD1 (6 bases). The CDR3 length is 16 residues. In germline, CDR1 is SGHDT, CDR2 YYEEEE. V lost 3 bases and J lost 2, with 17 bases in between. CDR3 in amino acids: CASSSPLDRLQETQYF. The CDR3 DNA follows: TGTGCCAGCAGCTCCCCCTTGGACAGATTACAAGAGACCCAGTACTTC.

This rearrangement joins TRBV29-1 to TRBJ2-1; 9 nucleotides agree with TRBD1. Germline assignment: CDR1 SQVTM and CDR2 ANQGSEA. The CDR3 sequence is 18 residues long. The trim removed 7 bases at V and 4 bases at J, leaving 20 bases unmatched. CDR3 nucleotides: TGCAGCGCCGCAGGCCAAATGGACAGGGGTGTATTATACAATGAGCAGTTCTTC. Its translation: CSAAGQMDRGVLYNEQFF.

This chain joins TRBV2 and TRBJ1-1, with D possibly matching TRBD1 (5 bases). Germline CDR1 is SNHLY and CDR2 is FYNNEI. V was cut by 3 bases and J by 0 bases, with 14 bases left in between. The CDR3 is made up of 16 amino acids. The CDR3 sequence is CASSDLGGVLNTEAFF. CDR3 in DNA: TGTGCCAGCAGTGATTTGGGGGGAGTTCTGAACACTGAAGCTTTCTTT.

The chain employs TRBV5-1 and TRBJ2-2, with D tentatively TRBD1 (6 bases). V lost 5 bases and J lost 0, with 14 bases in between. In germline, CDR1 is SGHRS, CDR2 YFSETQ. The CDR3 contains 16 residues. The CDR3 DNA sequence: TGCGCCAGCAGTTTGCAGACAGGCGCGAACACCGGGGAGCTGTTTTTT. Its protein is CASSLQTGANTGELFF.

This chain joins TRBV6-1 and TRBJ1-2, with a weak D call TRBD1 (5 bases). Germline-derived CDR1 and CDR2 are MNHNS and SASEGT. This CDR3 region has 13 residues. V shed 8 bases and J shed 6 bases, with 16 bases lying between them. CDR3 in amino acids: CASVFLQGDGYTF. The CDR3 DNA sequence: TGTGCCAGCGTCTTTCTCCAGGGAGATGGCTACACCTTC.

This chain links TRBV5-8 with TRBJ1-1; 11 bases fit TRBD1. The CDR3 has 17 amino acids. The germline V gene has CDR1 SGHTS and CDR2 YDEGEE. Trimming removed 6 bases from V and 6 bases from J; junction bases left unmatched: 16. The CDR3 DNA reads as TGTGCCAGCACCCTTTCAAAAACGGGACAGGGGGGCGCTGAAGCTTTCTTT. Encoded protein: CASTLSKTGQGGAEAFF.

The chain joins TRBV19 to TRBJ2-7, with 7 bases fitting TRBD1. CDR3 length equals 16 residues. Germline assignment: CDR1 LNHDA and CDR2 SQIVND (reference sequence). With 4 bases clipped from V and 4 bases from J, the junction kept 13 bases outside the gene matches. CDR3 sequence reads: CASSTRFRDSAYEQYF. DNA for the CDR3: TGTGCCAGTAGTACCCGGTTTCGGGACAGCGCTTACGAGCAGTACTTC.

The chain carries TRBV28 and TRBJ1-5, with D possibly TRBD1 on 5 matching bases. The CDR3 extends over 15 amino acids. The ends were cut back, 5 bases at V and 2 bases at J, with 13 bases in the middle. The germline gives CDR1 MDHEN, CDR2 SYDVKM. The CDR3 here is CASSIRVSRNQPQHF. In DNA form, the CDR3 reads TGTGCCAGCAGTATCAGGGTCAGCCGCAATCAGCCCCAGCATTTT.

In this sample, this clone turned up a few times. This chain links TRBV19 with TRBJ1-1; no clear D. The CDR3 is 11 residues long. Trimming cost V 11 bases and J 1 base, with 8 bases left between them. Germline V gene sequence: CDR1 LNHDA, CDR2 SQIVND (reference sequence). The DNA of the CDR3 is TGTGCCGGGAGGAGGAACACTGAAGCTTTCTTT. As protein: CAGRRNTEAFF.

V is TRBV11-3 and J is TRBJ1-2; D perhaps matches TRBD1 (6 bases). Deletions cut 5 bases from V and 7 bases from J, with 20 bases between. The CDR3 contains 15 residues. Germline CDR1 SGHNT, CDR2 YENEEA. The CDR3 spells CASSLLGAAGRGYTF. The DNA of the CDR3 is TGTGCCAGCAGCCTTCTGGGGGCAGCCGGGCGTGGCTACACCTTC.

The chain links TRBV4-1 to TRBJ2-1; 11 nucleotides align to TRBD2. Germline CDR1 is MGHRA and CDR2 is YSYEKL. J was trimmed by 2 bases and V by 3 bases; bases with no gene match: 3. This CDR3 is 16 amino acids long. CDR3 coding DNA: TGCGCCAGCAGCCATCTTAGCGGGGGGGCCTACAATGAGCAGTTCTTC. Its translation is CASSHLSGGAYNEQFF.

The chain links TRBV10-3 to TRBJ2-1; D is unclear. This CDR3 region has 15 residues. Germline CDR1 and CDR2: ENHRY and SYGVKD. The germline V and J ends were trimmed by 5 bases and 4 bases, with 15 bases remaining between them. CDR3 sequence (DNA): TGTGCCATCAGTACGAGTCGAGGAAATTACAATGAGCAGTTCTTC. Translating gives CAISTSRGNYNEQFF.

The chain employs TRBV4-1 and TRBJ1-5, with a weak D call TRBD1 (5 bases). Trimming pared 3 bases from V and 1 base from J, leaving 16 bases between. Per germline, CDR1 MGHRA and CDR2 YSYEKL. This CDR3 spans 17 amino acids. The CDR3 bases are TGCGCCAGCAGCCAGTTGGACATGGGTTTCAGCAATCAGCCCCAGCATTTT. It translates to CASSQLDMGFSNQPQHF.

The chain employs TRBV20-1 and TRBJ2-3; D is unclear. Germline assignment: CDR1 DFQATT and CDR2 SNEGSKA (reference sequence). This CDR3 comprises 11 residues. Trimming pared 6 bases from V and 2 bases from J, leaving 6 bases between. Here the CDR3 DNA reads TGCAGTGCCCCCTTCACAGATACGCAGTATTTT. Protein: CSAPFTDTQYF.

This chain's CDR3 is CASSLEGTGANVLTF. The CDR3 region has the DNA TGTGCCAGCAGTCTTGAGGGGACCGGGGCCAACGTCCTGACTTTC. V is TRBV6-4 and J is TRBJ2-6; D might be TRBD1 or TRBD2, each matching 5 bases. From germline, CDR1 is MRHNA and CDR2 SNTAGT. The ends were cut back, 5 bases at V and 4 bases at J, with 12 bases in the middle. The CDR3 runs 15 residues.

This sequence joins TRBV12-5 and TRBJ2-5; the match to TRBD1 covers 8 bases. The last part of the DNA fits TRBJ2-7 better; the J call may be wrong. The CDR3 runs 14 residues. Per germline, CDR1 LGHNT and CDR2 FRNRAP. As DNA, the CDR3 is TGTGCTAGTGGTTTGATGCAGGGGGCGTACGAGCAGTACTTC. Amino acid sequence: CASGLMQGAYEQYF.

Regarding this clone: The same CDR3 arises from other DNA sequences in this sample as well. The V and J genes are TRBV5-1 and TRBJ2-2; D might be TRBD1 (6 bases). This CDR3 is built from 16 residues. Per the germline V gene, CDR1 is SGHRS and CDR2 is YFSETQ. The V end was cut by 4 bases, the J end by 0 bases, with 13 bases between. The CDR3 spells CASSVNKGANTGELFF. The DNA of the CDR3 is TGCGCCAGCAGCGTGAACAAGGGGGCGAACACCGGGGAGCTGTTTTTT.

The V call is TRBV9, the J call TRBJ1-3, with D unresolved. V lost 0 bases, J lost 0 bases, and 10 bases lay in between. The V gene's germline CDR1 is SGDLS and CDR2 YYNGEE. This CDR3 has 16 amino acids. In DNA form, the CDR3 reads TGTGCCAGCAGCGTAGAAACGAGGGCCTCTGGAAACACCATATATTTT. This encodes CASSVETRASGNTIYF. Full variable domain (outside the CDR3, taken from reference TRBV9 and TRBJ1-3): DSGVTQTPKHLITATGQRVTLRCSPRSGDLSVYWYQQSLDQGLQFLIQYYNGEERAKGNILERFSAQQFPDLHSELNLSSLELGDSALYFCASSVETRASGNTIYFGEGSWLTVV.